This TCR beta chain was documented in a study of blood T cell repertoires in COVID-19. Overall study context: PBMCs, B-cell-depleted T cells, or T cells provided the cDNA or gDNA that made up the material.

The protocol was immunoSEQ multiplex PCR, while the TCRdb copy is restricted to in-frame clones and leaves out a portion. The sample lists about 430,000 clones, more than 70% occurring once. The CDR3 is 16 amino acids. V was clipped by 6 bases and J by 4 bases, with 19 bases between them. Germline values: CDR1 KGHSH, CDR2 LQKENI. Self-reported history from a screening survey and questionnaire set each donor's cohort. The study recruited exposed participants who had met a COVID-19 case within 2 weeks before entry. The chain carries TRBV18 and TRBJ2-1, with D possibly being TRBD1 (5 bases). The specimen sequenced was PBMCs or T cells enriched from blood (not recorded which). This receptor was identified in a woman younger than 35 who had been exposed to COVID-19. CDR3 residues: CASSLTAVSSYNEQFF. In DNA form, the CDR3 reads TGTGCCAGCTCCCTGACAGCCGTATCATCTTACAATGAGCAGTTCTTC.